This record covers a single T cell receptor beta chain. There is no known antigen for this receptor. No much larger clonotype is one base removed from it; base qualities were not supplied. These data belong to a study of T cells in tuberculosis (dated by TCRdb to 2016 to 2019). For context, the study as a whole: In the study, CD1B tetramers and high-throughput TCR immunosequencing were combined to characterize T cells specific for the mycobacterial lipid antigen glucose monomycolate (GMM). With approximately nine people per group, a South African clinical cohort compared IGRA-negative adolescents, IGRA-positive adolescents with latent tuberculosis, and adults with active tuberculosis. Points the paper makes about the study in general: The smaller NN-distances were partly driven by shorter CDR3-alpha lengths in active tuberculosis patients, and the difference for TCR-beta did not reach statistical significance. Clinical samples were chosen by availability of cryopreserved specimens, and active tuberculosis cases were adults while controls were adolescents. A classifier using the diverse GMM-specific repertoire reached roughly 89% accuracy (AUROC 0.85 to 0.9), compared with approximately 70% accuracy using GEM motif frequencies. Smaller mean NN-distances to GMM-specific TCRs were observed in active tuberculosis TCR-alpha repertoires than in IGRA-negative controls, suggesting clonal expansion of GMM-specific TCRs.

TCR libraries were generated with the immunoSEQ multiplex PCR assay, using TCR-beta and/or TCR-alpha/delta assays for each sample. Amplified TCR libraries were sequenced on the Illumina high-throughput platform. The paper's processing steps were these. Clustering and dimensionality reduction were performed using pairwise TCRdist distances among GMM-specific receptors from ex vivo sorted or in vitro expanded T cells. Each clinical repertoire received a mean NN-distance score, defined as the average TCRdist to the nearest 10% of tetramer-positive reference sequences. GEM TCR motif frequency was calculated as the fraction of unique TCRs that matched known GEM sequences in V/J usage and CDR3 length. Active tuberculosis was classified by linear discriminant analysis with leave-one-out cross-validation, implemented in scikit-learn. What TCRdb holds here is the immuneACCESS table cut down to in-frame rearrangements. Part of the clones is not present; checked against another copy, under half of the missing clones reflect an unresolved V gene, and the others are unexplained. V, J and clone size are those of that table, while D and trimming were read from the DNA. This sample has approximately 35,000 clones in its table, and 95% of those were observed once. 2.4% of the sample is taken by the ten largest.

The CDR3, from cysteine to phenylalanine, totals 14 residues. The kept DNA is CDR3 alone, 42 bases in frame from the first base. The junction carries 10 bases between V and J, which are trimmed by 3 bases and 3 bases respectively. In the germline V gene, CDR1 corresponds to SGHTA and CDR2 to FQGNSA. At study entry, a tuberculin skin test and the QuantiFERON-TB GOLD In-Tube IGRA were used to screen adolescents for latent tuberculosis infection. Immunosequencing was performed on unsorted cryopreserved PBMC, with 90,000 to 100,000 T cells per clinical donor covered on average. Eleven high schools in the Worcester region of the Western Cape, South Africa, served as enrollment sites for adolescents aged 12 to 18 years. About 10 M. tuberculosis-infected adolescents and roughly ten uninfected adolescents were selected, with the two groups matched for age and sex. PBMC from adolescents were isolated by density centrifugation from freshly drawn heparinized blood and were then cryopreserved.

The chain is encoded by TRBV7-2 joined to TRBJ2-3; matching of 6 bases hints at TRBD1 as the D gene. The sequenced sample consisted of PBMCs. This receptor was taken from a donor between 10 and 35 years old with latent tuberculosis or without tuberculosis infection. CDR3 loop: CASSFWGLTDTQYF. The DNA sequence is TGTGCCAGCAGCTTCTGGGGGCTAACAGATACGCAGTATTTT. Here the CDR3 is joined to the reference TRBV7-2 and TRBJ2-3 genes, and the full variable domain is: GAGVSQSPSNKVTEKGKDVELRCDPISGHTALYWYRQSLGQGLEFLIYFQGNSAPDKSGLPSDRFSAERTGGSVSTLTIQRTQQEDSAVYLCASSFWGLTDTQYFGPGTRLTVL.